This T cell receptor beta chain was obtained from a study of T cell responses to AZD1222 COVID-19 vaccine. Study results and caveats: Donors were chiefly white British, with a greater number of females, and clonal diversity was perhaps underestimated. Repertoires in all cases were sampled only once the peak T cell response had passed.

A single count supports this clone. Its target is unknown. Clones were sequenced by immunoSEQ multiplex PCR, and TCRdb holds only the in-frame ones, with some missing. The sample contains 150,000 to 200,000 clones, around 94% of which appear only once. The CDR3 has 13 residues. V gave up 0 bases and J gave up 6 bases, with 9 bases separating them. Germline V CDR1 and CDR2: SGHNT, YYREEE (reference sequence). The material was peripheral blood, obtained 28 days after the second AZD1222 dose. V is TRBV5-4 and J is TRBJ1-2; D remains unclear. The receptor was isolated from an adult who received the AZD1222 COVID-19 vaccine. CDR3 region: CASSLAGSNGYTF. The CDR3 coding sequence is TGTGCCAGCAGCTTGGCCGGTAGTAATGGCTACACCTTC. Full variable domain (rest looked up from reference TRBV5-4 and TRBJ1-2): ETGVTQSPTHLIKTRGQQVTLRCSSQSGHNTVSWYQQALGQGPQFIFQYYREEENGRGNFPPRFSGLQFPNYSSELNVNALELDDSALYLCASSLAGSNGYTFGSGTRLTVV.